The entry that follows covers one T cell receptor (beta chain) sequence. Its target is not known. The V and J ends lost 4 bases and 11 bases, in that order; junction bases with no gene match: 7. This CDR3 has 13 amino acids. The germline V gene encodes CDR1 LGHNT and CDR2 FRNRAP. The data belong to a study of shared clonotypes between healthy human individuals. Findings of the study overall: Relative to their counterparts shared across all four donors, non-shared clonotypes exhibited diminished generation probabilities. Sequencing depth was expected to influence donor clonotype sharing.

The naive CD8 subset, CD45RO-negative cells positively selected for CCR7, excluded terminally differentiated effector memory CD45RA+ cells. Healthy and HIV-negative, the adult donors had no recent acute infections or vaccinations. Assay runs were performed at deep level. Assay used: immunoSEQ multiplex PCR; TCRdb lists only in-frame clones, some missing. Here the sample spans millions of clones, 90% to 95% being singletons. Sequenced input: naive CD8+ T cells from PBMCs. This sequence was found in a man aged 18 to 30 in good health. Some clones in this sample may be carry-over from other donors' samples. The rearrangement uses TRBV12-5 and TRBJ1-1; TRBD1 aligns across 10 bases. CDR3 in DNA: TGTGCTAGTGGTTGGGGACAGGGGAGTCAGGCTTTCTTT. Translated, it gives CASGWGQGSQAFF.